This T cell receptor (beta chain) was sequenced in a study of shared clonotypes between healthy human individuals. Whole-study context: Donors were a couple of women and a few men aged 18 to 49. CD4 naive and memory got three plates each, CD8 naive two, CD8 memory one. The study's findings and limits: Among non-shared clonotypes, generation probabilities were lower than among those shared by all four donors. Few donors limited the genetic and exposure-history diversity represented.

The data were produced by immunoSEQ multiplex PCR, yet TCRdb's version contains in-frame clones alone and is incomplete. In the table there are 1,500,000 or so clones, around 97% of which are singletons. Trimming at V came to 7 bases and at J to 8 bases, leaving 9 bases not matched to a gene. The CDR3 extends over 14 amino acids. Per germline, CDR1 ENHRY and CDR2 SYGVKD. On this clone: The antigen remains undetermined.

The genes are TRBV10-3 and TRBJ2-1; 9 nucleotides agree with TRBD2. This receptor was identified in a man younger than 45 in good health. The specimen was naive CD4+ T cells sorted from blood. Specified subset: CD45RA+ positively selected. The DNA for the CDR3 is TGTGCCATCAACGAGCGGGAGGTGTATGATGAGCAGTTCTTC. Amino acid sequence: CAINEREVYDEQFF.